This is a list of T cell receptor beta chains from one sample in a study of beta chain features in type 1 diabetes. TCRdb's copy holds only in-frame clones and misses some; the assay was immunoSEQ multiplex PCR. This sample has 850,000 to 900,000 clones, with roughly 17% found just once. The sample consisted of naive CD4+ T cells from blood. The source is a woman between 18 and 29 years old in good health. CDR3s leave out the opening cysteine and the closing phenylalanine or tryptophan. The order of the fields is clone size, D gene, V gene, CDR3 protein. A D gene is named only where the DNA matches it firmly. Clone size is shown for a subset of rows, as once, few, many or a class of expanded clone.

. | . | TRBV5-1 | ASSLAYQGPSYEQY
. | . | TRBV28 | ASSEIGSGRQETQY
. | TRBD2 | TRBV4-3 | ASSQDEGRGRYGEQF
. | . | TRBV25-1 | ASGPGTLFLPLH
. | TRBD2 | TRBV7-2 | ASSLTSGSRGELF
few | TRBD2 | TRBV5-6 | ASSLTGTSDTGELF
. | TRBD1 | TRBV28 | ASSFLLRGPNYGYT
few | . | TRBV7-2 | ASSRTPTKNIQY
. | TRBD2 | TRBV9 | ASSVGGAGWATNEQF
once | TRBD1 | TRBV6-5 | ASSGQGSNQPQH
. | . | TRBV5-4 | ASSLRQAGDYGYT
. | . | TRBV28 | ASRRGDLNNEQF
. | . | TRBV7-2 | ASSLVGTQY
few | . | TRBV2 | ASRDTGSNQPQH
few | . | TRBV7-9 | ASSFRESGNTIY
few | TRBD2 | TRBV28 | ASSSPGLAREQY
. | TRBD1 | TRBV28 | ASSLPQGANEQF
few | . | TRBV28 | ASSLRLYNEQF
. | . | TRBV5-6 | ASSLWVTGANVLT
. | . | TRBV10-3 | AIREAGWNYEQY
few | . | TRBV7-9 | ASNAGTQETQY
few | . | TRBV10-3 | AISDSNTDTQY
. | . | TRBV4-2 | ASSQEADGRYEQY
few | TRBD2 | TRBV5-4 | ASSLGRRAGGYHNEQF
few | . | TRBV5-1 | ASSLRPGPANYT
few | . | TRBV27 | ASRAHSTDTQY
few | . | TRBV7-2 | ASSSRTATDTQY
. | . | TRBV20-1 | SAPVNTEAF
few | TRBD2 | TRBV7-2 | ASSFQDLAGKYEQY
. | . | TRBV7-9 | ASSPLGGRPNNEQF
. | TRBD1 | TRBV7-8 | ASSPRDRGQDTQY
few | . | TRBV7-2 | ASKSAQIYNEQF
. | TRBD2 | TRBV10-3 | AISGTSGQETQY
few | TRBD1 | TRBV27 | ASSPGQGSYVNQPQH
few | . | TRBV28 | ASSLGDTQY
. | . | TRBV6-1 | ASSGGTSHPYEQY
few | TRBD1 | TRBV28 | ASSRTGDGSNEQF
. | TRBD1 | TRBV18 | ASSPRWPGQTSNQPQH
few | TRBD1 | TRBV14 | ASSPWTGTGELF
few | . | TRBV28 | ASSFKRLYGYEQY